The 17 T cell receptor beta chains below were found in one sample sequenced in a study of tumor-infiltrating lymphocytes in primary liver carcinoma. TCR beta cDNA came from about 470 ng total RNA, primed with a constant-region primer. Three nested multiplex PCR rounds, a slightly modified ARM-PCR, produced the libraries for TCR beta. Both of the initial two PCR rounds ran for 10 cycles and employed TRBV1-TRBV30 forward primers alongside a C-beta reverse primer. TCRdb reanalysed the multiplex PCR reads using MiXCR and keeps one entry per CDR3 protein. The sample consists of about 120,000 distinct CDR3 sequences, 50% to 70% of them appearing once. Starting material for RNA and DNA co-extraction consisted of roughly 19-31 mg of unsorted bulk tissue. Sequencing was done on a sample of liver tumor tissue from sampling region 1. The subset was: tumor region T1, superior pole. The receptor set was obtained from a woman aged 55-70 years with primary liver carcinoma and hepatitis B virus infection.

Note on this clonotype: A much larger clone lies one base from this, so it may be a read error. J is TRBJ1-6 and V is TRBV28, with a tentative D call TRBD1 (5 bases). The germline CDR1 and CDR2 sequences are MDHEN and SYDVKM. This CDR3 region has 14 residues. This chain's CDR3 is CASKVYRGISPFHF. CDR3 sequence (DNA): TGTGCCAGCAAGGTCTATAGGGGCATCTCACCCTTCCACTTT. The whole variable domain, remainder taken from reference TRBV28 and TRBJ1-6, is DVKVTQSSRYLVKRTGEKVFLECVQDMDHENMFWYRQDPGLGLRLIYFSYDVKMKEKGDIPEGYSVSREKKERFSLILESASTNQTSMYLCASKVYRGISPFHFGNGTRLTVT.

This clonotype has only one observation. The V gene is TRBV29-1, the J gene TRBJ2-6, with D possibly TRBD1 on 6 matching bases. V lost 7 bases and J 2 bases, leaving 12 bases between the germline ends. This CDR3 region has 14 residues. Germline values: CDR1 SQVTM, CDR2 ANQGSEA. CDR3 sequence (DNA): TGCAGCGCAAGAGGGGGAACTGGGGCCAACGTCCTGACTTTC. Translation gives CSARGGTGANVLTF.

As for this clonotype: Mismatch with germline at one junction end may stem from a read error. This sequence joins TRBV5-6 and TRBJ2-1; D gene uncertain. The CDR3 spans 15 residues. Looked up from germline, CDR1 is SGHDT and CDR2 is YYEEEE. CDR3 nucleotides: TGTGCCAGCGGCTTGGTGTACTCCGATTACAATGAGCAGTTCTTC. Protein product: CASGLVYSDYNEQFF.

On this clonotype itself: This may be a read error: a much more frequent sequence differs by one nucleotide. V is TRBV29-1 and J is TRBJ2-7; D perhaps matches TRBD1 (5 bases). Germline CDR1 SQVTM, CDR2 ANQGSEA. The length of the CDR3 is 12 residues. The CDR3 is CNSSVGRNEQYF. Here the CDR3 DNA reads TGCAACAGCTCCGTGGGGCGAAATGAGCAGTACTTC.

This clonotype came up once. An end of the junction does not agree with germline; a read error may underlie this. The chain is built from TRBV11-3 and TRBJ2-1; D possibly corresponds to TRBD2 (6 bases). This CDR3 comprises 19 residues. Germline V gene sequence: CDR1 SGHNT, CDR2 YENEEA. CDR3 loop: CASSLEASRRARSYNEQFF. Written as DNA, the CDR3 is TGTGCCAGTAGCTTAGAGGCTAGCAGGAGGGCCCGCTCCTACAATGAGCAGTTCTTC.

The V call is TRBV10-2, the J call TRBJ2-2, with 12 bases that match TRBD2. Germline trimming cut 8 bases from V and 5 bases from J; bases unmatched to any gene: 6. CDR3 length equals 15 residues. The germline V gene has CDR1 WSHSY and CDR2 SAAADI. The CDR3 DNA reads TGCGCCAGCCGCCTCGGGACTAGCGGGACCGGGGAGCTGTTTTTT. Translating gives CASRLGTSGTGELFF.

As to this clonotype: One end of the junction fails to match germline, which may point to a read error. The rearrangement joins TRBV4-1 to TRBJ2-5, with D perhaps TRBD2 (5 bases). The CDR3 is 16 amino acids. Per the germline V gene, CDR1 is MGHRA and CDR2 is YSYEKL. CDR3 protein: CAISTRYRAWEETQYF. The CDR3 DNA sequence: TGCGCCATCAGCACCCGATACCGGGCCTGGGAGGAGACCCAGTACTTC.

Worth noting for this clonotype: At one of its ends the junction is not consistent with the germline gene, which may arise from a read error. The chain joins TRBV11-2 to TRBJ2-5, with 7 positions matching TRBD1. CDR1 is SGHAT, CDR2 FQNNGV, per germline. CDR3 size: 17 residues. The CDR3 coding sequence is TGTGTCAGCAGCCGCGGGTCGGGACAGTCTATCCAAGAAACCCAGTACTTC. It encodes CVSSRGSGQSIQETQYF.

As regards this clonotype: Just one base apart from a much larger clone, this may be a read error. V usage is TRBV29-1 and J usage is TRBJ1-5; D not certain. Germline lookup yields CDR1 SQVTM and CDR2 ANQGSEA. Between the trimmed V and J ends, which lost 4 bases and 2 bases, there was a span of 9 bases. This CDR3 has 13 residues. DNA of the CDR3: TGCAGCGTTGCTACGACGGGCAATCAGCCCCAGCATTTT. Amino acids: CSVATTGNQPQHF.

This clonotype was seen at least ten times. The CDR3 region is CASSSTGGFAEAFF. The CDR3, as DNA: TGTGCCAGCAGTTCCACAGGGGGCTTTGCTGAAGCTTTCTTT. The V gene is TRBV6-5, the J gene TRBJ1-1; TRBD1 agrees at 9 bases. This CDR3 has 14 residues. V lost 4 bases and J lost 6; bases outside the gene matches: 6. The V gene's germline CDR1 is MNHEY and CDR2 SVGAGI.

The rearrangement joins TRBV28 to TRBJ2-7; 7 bases agree with TRBD1. Germline V gives CDR1 MDHEN, CDR2 SYDVKM. The ends lost 6 bases at V and 3 bases at J; junction bases unmatched: 11. The CDR3 contains 15 residues. The CDR3 region is CASSPYDRVVYEQYF. The CDR3 bases are TGTGCCAGCAGCCCCTACGACAGGGTGGTCTACGAGCAGTACTTC.

Comments on this clonotype: A much larger clone differs by one base, so this may be a read error. In this CDR3 the conserved last residue, phenylalanine or tryptophan, is missing, so a read error is likely. The V and J genes are TRBV11-2 and TRBJ1-1; D call uncertain. Germline CDR1 SGHAT, CDR2 FQNNGV. The CDR3 runs to 15 residues. Trimming shortened V by 8 bases and J by 1 base, and 17 bases separated the two germline ends. The CDR3, as DNA: TGTGCCAGCGGCCGTGAACTAGGAGGGAACACTGAAGCTTTCTCT. This sequence encodes CASGRELGGNTEAFS.

This clonotype was observed a few times. V gene TRBV28 combines with J gene TRBJ2-1; 7 bases agree with TRBD2. CDR3 length equals 15 residues. With V trimmed by 6 bases and J by 4 bases, 9 bases remained unmatched. Germline V CDR1 and CDR2: MDHEN, SYDVKM. The CDR3, as DNA: TGTGCCAGCAGCCTTTCAGGACTAGATTACAATGAGCAGTTCTTC. Translating it yields CASSLSGLDYNEQFF.

In this sample, this clonotype turned up many times. V usage is TRBV10-1 and J usage is TRBJ2-2; the D gene is possibly TRBD2 (5 bases). V was cut by 6 bases and J by 6 bases, with 8 bases left in between. In germline, CDR1 is WNHNN, CDR2 SYGVQD (reference sequence). The CDR3 covers 12 residues. Here the CDR3 reads CASSDSAGELFF. The CDR3 DNA reads TGCGCCAGCAGCGATAGCGCCGGGGAGCTGTTTTTT.

This clonotype came up a few times. This chain joins TRBV24-1 and TRBJ2-3; TRBD1 aligns across 8 bases. V was pared by 2 bases and J by 8 bases, with 11 bases of the junction left unmatched. CDR1 and CDR2 (germline): KGHDR, SFDVKD. This CDR3 is 16 amino acids long. This chain's CDR3 is CATSDSGTGNLVTQYF. The CDR3 nucleotides read TGTGCCACCAGTGATTCTGGGACAGGCAACTTGGTTACGCAGTATTTT.

As to this clonotype: An end of the junction differs from the germline gene, which may be a read error. The V gene is TRBV6-1, the J gene TRBJ1-5; D unresolved. Germline loops: CDR1 MNHNS, CDR2 SASEGT. This CDR3 comprises 15 residues. The CDR3 DNA reads as TGTGCCAGCAGAGAAGACGGAGGGAGCAATCAGCCCCGGCATTTT. This encodes CASREDGGSNQPRHF.

About this clonotype itself: It may be a read error: a sequence one base away is much more abundant. This sequence joins TRBV6-2 or TRBV6-3 and TRBJ2-5; D not certain. Germline CDR1 and CDR2: MNHEY and SVGEGT. The CDR3 is 15 residues long. The V and J ends lost 7 bases and 5 bases respectively, with 20 bases between them. The CDR3 loop is CASTSSRGLGETQYF. CDR3 nucleotides: TGTGCCAGCACTTCGTCGCGTGGCCTCGGGGAGACCCAGTACTTC.